This entry features one TCR beta chain sequence. This sample stems from a study of brain T cells in children with intractable seizures. The CDR3 length is 14 residues. CDR1 is SGHRS and CDR2 is YFSETQ in the germline V gene. V shed 5 bases, J shed 1 base, and the junction held 5 bases outside the gene matches. The protocol was immunoSEQ multiplex PCR, while the TCRdb copy is restricted to in-frame clones and leaves out a portion. The sample has about 110,000 clones, approximately 94% seen once. The sample was peripheral blood, taken at surgery. This TCR came from a boy under two years old with hemimegalencephaly and intractable seizures. V is TRBV5-1 and J is TRBJ1-1; 7 nucleotides match TRBD1. The CDR3 loop reads CASSRGTENTEAFF. CDR3 sequence (DNA): TGCGCCAGCAGTCGGGGGACAGAGAACACTGAAGCTTTCTTT. Filled out from reference TRBV5-1 and TRBJ1-1, the complete variable domain reads KAGVTQTPRYLIKTRGQQVTLSCSPISGHRSVSWYQQTPGQGLQFLFEYFSETQRNKGNFPGRFSGRQFSNSRSEMNVSTLELGDSALYLCASSRGTENTEAFFGQGTRLTVV.